The 21 T cell receptor beta chains below come from one sample, sequenced in a study of T cells in narcolepsy. Assay: immunoSEQ multiplex PCR; the TCRdb copy retains only in-frame clones and omits some. Of fewer than 35,000 clones listed, less than 90% are singletons. Sequenced material: CD45RA- memory CD4+ T cells from PBMCs. The receptor source for this set is a human donor with narcolepsy.

The J gene is TRBJ2-7, the V gene TRBV5-1; possible D gene TRBD2, 5 bases. The germline V gene has CDR1 SGHRS and CDR2 YFSETQ. V was pared by 2 bases and J by 6 bases, with 15 bases between. The length of the CDR3 is 14 residues. This CDR3 reads CASSFSQGSLEQYF. In nucleotides, the CDR3 is TGCGCCAGCAGCTTTAGCCAAGGGAGTCTCGAGCAGTACTTC.

The chain couples TRBV5-5 to TRBJ1-1; 7 bases align to TRBD1. The CDR3 contains 14 residues. Germline values: CDR1 SGHKS, CDR2 YYEKEE (reference sequence). With 3 bases clipped from V and 2 bases from J, the junction kept 4 bases outside the gene matches. Here the CDR3 DNA reads TGTGCCAGCAGCTGGGGACAGACCAACACTGAAGCTTTCTTT. It encodes CASSWGQTNTEAFF.

The CDR3 spells CASSVGGQGTHEQYF. The CDR3 DNA follows: TGTGCCAGCAGCGTAGGGGGACAGGGGACCCACGAGCAGTACTTC. V gene TRBV9 combines with J gene TRBJ2-7; 10 positions agree with TRBD1. V lost 0 bases to trimming and J lost 5 bases; unmatched junction nucleotides: 5. CDR3 length: 15 residues. In germline, CDR1 is SGDLS, CDR2 YYNGEE.

In its sample, this clone was seen a few times. The sample carries other DNA sequences with the same CDR3. The rearrangement joins TRBV2 to TRBJ1-3, with D unclear. Germline loops: CDR1 SNHLY, CDR2 FYNNEI. V was trimmed by 6 bases and J by 0 bases, leaving 18 bases between them. The CDR3 contains 17 residues. CDR3 nucleotide sequence: TGTGCCAGCAGCCCCGTTCCCCAGTCTCTCTCTGGAAACACCATATATTTT. Translating it yields CASSPVPQSLSGNTIYF.

The J gene is TRBJ1-5, the V gene TRBV7-9, with D perhaps TRBD1 (6 bases). CDR1 is SEHNR, CDR2 FQNEAQ, per germline (reference sequence). The length of the CDR3 is 15 residues. V was pared by 5 bases and J by 3 bases, with 14 bases between. The CDR3 bases are TGTGCCAGCAGCACCGGACAGAGTTTCAATCAGCCCCAGCATTTT. This encodes CASSTGQSFNQPQHF.

CDR3 bases: TGTGCCAGCACCCTAACAGGATCCTACAATGAGCAGTTCTTC. Its translation is CASTLTGSYNEQFF. The chain couples TRBV7-6 to TRBJ2-1; D perhaps matches TRBD1 (5 bases). This CDR3 contains 14 residues. Germline V gene lookup returns CDR1 SGHVS and CDR2 FNYEAQ. V dropped 7 bases and J dropped 1 base, with 11 bases sitting between them.

The rearrangement joins TRBV27 to TRBJ2-1; 7 nucleotides match TRBD1. Germline V lookup: CDR1 MNHEY, CDR2 SMNVEV (reference sequence). After removal of 4 bases from V and 3 bases from J, the junction contained 12 bases not matched to a gene. This CDR3 has 17 amino acids. The chain's CDR3 is CASSSQVVGGVYNEQFF. The CDR3 DNA follows: TGTGCCAGCAGTTCCCAAGTTGTAGGGGGCGTCTACAATGAGCAGTTCTTC.

This clone was seen more than once but under ten times. The V and J genes are TRBV7-9 and TRBJ2-3, with D maybe TRBD1 (6 bases). The CDR3 runs 15 residues. V was pared by 3 bases and J by 1 base, with 11 bases between. The germline gives CDR1 SEHNR, CDR2 FQNEAQ (reference sequence). The CDR3 sequence is CASSFRDTRTDTQYF. CDR3 coding DNA: TGTGCCAGCAGCTTCAGGGACACCCGCACAGATACGCAGTATTTT.

This clone was seen just once. The chain links TRBV12-5 to TRBJ1-1; possibly TRBD1 for D (5 bases). The V gene's germline CDR1 is LGHNT and CDR2 FRNRAP. V was clipped by 0 bases and J by 1 base, with 9 bases between them. This CDR3 spans 15 amino acids. CDR3 residues: CASGLVLTENTEAFF. Here the CDR3 DNA reads TGTGCTAGTGGTTTGGTCTTGACAGAGAACACTGAAGCTTTCTTT. Based on the CDR3 plus reference TRBV12-5 and TRBJ1-1, the full variable domain is DARVTQTPRHKVTEMGQEVTMRCQPILGHNTVFWYRQTMMQGLELLAYFRNRAPLDDSGMPKDRFSAEMPDATLATLKIQPSEPRDSAVYFCASGLVLTENTEAFFGQGTRLTVV.

This rearrangement joins TRBV30 to TRBJ1-1, with a weak D call TRBD1 (6 bases). V was cut by 0 bases and J by 10 bases, with 9 bases left in between. CDR1 is GTSNPN and CDR2 is SVGIG in the germline V gene (reference sequence). The CDR3 is 11 residues long. The CDR3 loop reads CAWSVRGPAFF. CDR3 nucleotides: TGTGCCTGGAGTGTACGGGGGCCAGCTTTCTTT. The full variable domain, rest sourced from reference TRBV30 and TRBJ1-1, is SQTIHQWPATLVQPVGSPLSLECTVEGTSNPNLYWYRQAAGRGLQLLFYSVGIGQISSEVPQNLSASRPQDRQFILSSKKLLLSDSGFYLCAWSVRGPAFFGQGTRLTVV.

The chain has TRBV27 and TRBJ1-5, with TRBD1 matching 9 bases. The V gene end was trimmed by 9 bases and the J gene end by 5 bases; junction bases not matched to a gene: 8. The CDR3 loop spans 14 amino acids. Germline CDR1 MNHEY, CDR2 SMNVEV (reference sequence). Here the CDR3 DNA reads TGTGCCAGTAAACCGGGACAGGGTTATCAGCCCCAGCATTTT. It translates to CASKPGQGYQPQHF.

Concerning this clone: The junction shows a germline mismatch at one end, possibly a read error. V is TRBV7-9 and J is TRBJ2-1; D may match TRBD1 or TRBD2 (5 bases each). Germline CDR1 is SEHNR and CDR2 is FQNEAQ (reference sequence). The CDR3 contains 14 residues. For the CDR3, the DNA is TGTGCCAGCACCTTAGGGGAGAGAGGCTATGAGCAGTTCTTC. Translating gives CASTLGERGYEQFF.

The chain uses TRBV29-1 and TRBJ2-5; 8 nucleotides match TRBD1. Trimming removed 6 bases from V and 3 bases from J; junction bases left unmatched: 18. The CDR3 sequence is 17 residues long. From germline, CDR1 is SQVTM and CDR2 ANQGSEA. CDR3 nucleotide sequence: TGCAGCGTGCTCCTTCTTAGTACAGGGGGGAAGAAAGAGACCCAGTACTTC. Its translation: CSVLLLSTGGKKETQYF.

CDR3 protein: CSARENYEQYF. CDR3 sequence (DNA): TGCAGTGCTAGAGAGAACTACGAGCAGTACTTC. The chain links TRBV20-1 to TRBJ2-7; no firm D call. The CDR3 totals 11 residues. V lost 0 bases and J 3 bases, leaving 3 bases between the germline ends. The germline CDR1 and CDR2 sequences are DFQATT and SNEGSKA (reference sequence).

This rearrangement joins TRBV29-1 to TRBJ1-2; D is ambiguous. V lost 4 bases and J 1 base, leaving 10 bases between the germline ends. This CDR3 spans 13 amino acids. The V gene's germline CDR1 is SQVTM and CDR2 ANQGSEA. The CDR3 region is CSVGAPDNYGYTF. The CDR3 bases are TGCAGCGTTGGGGCGCCTGATAACTATGGCTACACCTTC.

This clone ranks as medium-sized. The germline gene is not matched at one end of the junction; a read error may be the cause. The V and J genes are TRBV4-1 and TRBJ2-6; 8 nucleotides align to TRBD1. CDR1 and CDR2 (germline): MGHRA, YSYEKL. The CDR3 spans 21 residues. As DNA, the CDR3 is TGCGCCAGCAGCCAAGTGGTGGACAGGGCATCCCTTAGCTCTCGGGCCAACGTCCTGACTTTC. Translation gives CASSQVVDRASLSSRANVLTF.

Notes on this clone: One end of the junction fails to match germline, which may point to a read error. CDR3 DNA sequence: TGCGCCAGCAGCTCCCCCCGGCTAGCGGGTTGCTTC. It specifies CASSSPRLAGCF. The chain recombines TRBV5-1 with TRBJ2-7, with 8 nucleotides matching TRBD2. CDR3 size: 12 residues. Germline loops: CDR1 SGHRS, CDR2 YFSETQ.

This chain links TRBV7-3 with TRBJ2-3, with TRBD2 matching over 10 bases. V shed 0 bases, J shed 1 base, and the junction held 13 bases outside the gene matches. Per the germline V gene, CDR1 is SGHTA and CDR2 is FQGTGA. The CDR3 loop spans 20 amino acids. The CDR3 nucleotides are TGTGCCAGCAGCTTAACCCCCGCTAGCGGGGGCCCAAACCGCACAGATACGCAGTATTTT. Translating it yields CASSLTPASGGPNRTDTQYF.

This clone showed up just a few times. This chain connects TRBV7-9 to TRBJ2-1; D gene unclear. V was cut by 4 bases and J by 8 bases, with 15 bases left in between. Looked up from germline, CDR1 is SEHNR and CDR2 is FQNEAQ (reference sequence). This CDR3 is 14 amino acids long. The CDR3 bases are TGTGCCAGCAGCTCCCGGGCGAGTTTAGATGAGCAGTTCTTC. Protein: CASSSRASLDEQFF.

This clone was seen only a few times. The chain's CDR3 is CASSQTGATDTQYF. CDR3 in DNA: TGCGCCAGCAGCCAAACAGGGGCCACAGATACGCAGTATTTT. The chain combines TRBV5-1 with TRBJ2-3; 7 bases agree with TRBD1. Germline V gene lookup returns CDR1 SGHRS and CDR2 YFSETQ. With V trimmed by 4 bases and J by 2 bases, 4 bases remained unmatched. This CDR3 has 14 amino acids.

The CDR3 reads CASSDSGQGFVGYTF. The CDR3 DNA sequence: TGTGCCAGCAGTGATTCGGGACAGGGTTTCGTAGGCTACACCTTC. J is TRBJ1-2 and V is TRBV6-1; TRBD1 matches 9 bases. This CDR3 is 15 amino acids long. Germline trimming cut 3 bases from V and 8 bases from J; bases unmatched to any gene: 10. Germline-derived CDR1 and CDR2 are MNHNS and SASEGT.